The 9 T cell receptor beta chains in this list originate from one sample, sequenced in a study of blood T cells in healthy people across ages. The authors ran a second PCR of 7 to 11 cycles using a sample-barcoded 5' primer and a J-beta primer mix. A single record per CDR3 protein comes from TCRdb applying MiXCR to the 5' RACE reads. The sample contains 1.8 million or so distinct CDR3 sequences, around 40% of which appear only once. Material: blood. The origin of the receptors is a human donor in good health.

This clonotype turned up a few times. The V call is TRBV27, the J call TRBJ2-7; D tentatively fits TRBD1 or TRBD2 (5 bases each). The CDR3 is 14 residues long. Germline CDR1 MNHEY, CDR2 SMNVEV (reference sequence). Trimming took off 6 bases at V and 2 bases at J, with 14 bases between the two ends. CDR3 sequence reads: CASSNPQGPYEQYF. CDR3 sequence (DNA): TGTGCCAGCAGCAATCCGCAGGGACCCTACGAGCAGTACTTC.

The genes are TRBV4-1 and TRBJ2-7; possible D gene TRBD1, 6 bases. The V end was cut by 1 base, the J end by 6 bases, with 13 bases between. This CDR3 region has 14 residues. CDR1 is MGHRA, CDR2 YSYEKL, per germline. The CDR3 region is CASSQGERTAEQYF. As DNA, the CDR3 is TGCGCCAGCAGCCAAGGGGAACGGACAGCCGAGCAGTACTTC.

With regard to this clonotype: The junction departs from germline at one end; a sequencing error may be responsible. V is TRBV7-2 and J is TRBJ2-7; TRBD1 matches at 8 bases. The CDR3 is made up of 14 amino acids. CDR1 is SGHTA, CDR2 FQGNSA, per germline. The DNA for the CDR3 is TGTGGCAGCAGCTGGACAGGGATACCCTACGAGCAGTACTTC. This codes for CGSSWTGIPYEQYF.

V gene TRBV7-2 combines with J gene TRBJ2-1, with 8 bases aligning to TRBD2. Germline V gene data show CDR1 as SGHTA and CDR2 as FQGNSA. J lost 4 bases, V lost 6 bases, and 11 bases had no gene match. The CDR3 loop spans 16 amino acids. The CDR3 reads CASSPGRGVGYNEQFF. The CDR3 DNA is TGTGCCAGCAGTCCTGGGCGGGGGGTCGGATACAATGAGCAGTTCTTC.

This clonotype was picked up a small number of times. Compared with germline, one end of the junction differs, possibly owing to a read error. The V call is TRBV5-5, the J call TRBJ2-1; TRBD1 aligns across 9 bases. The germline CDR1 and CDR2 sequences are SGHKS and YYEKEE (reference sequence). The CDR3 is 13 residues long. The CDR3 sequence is CASSHGQGFEQFF. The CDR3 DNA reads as TGTGCTAGCAGCCATGGACAGGGGTTCGAGCAGTTCTTC.

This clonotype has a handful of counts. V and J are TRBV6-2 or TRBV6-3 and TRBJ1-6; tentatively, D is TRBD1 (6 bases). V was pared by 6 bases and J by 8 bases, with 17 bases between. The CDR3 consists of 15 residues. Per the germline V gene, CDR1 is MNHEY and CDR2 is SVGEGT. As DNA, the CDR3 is TGTGCCAGCAGCCCAGGGGACTATTGGGATTCACCCCTCCACTTT. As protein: CASSPGDYWDSPLHF.

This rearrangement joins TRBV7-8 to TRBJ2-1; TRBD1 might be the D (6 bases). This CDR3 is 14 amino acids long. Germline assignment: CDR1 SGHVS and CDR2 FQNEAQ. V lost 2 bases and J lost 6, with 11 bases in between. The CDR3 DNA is TGTGCCAGCAGCTTATGGGACACGCGCAATGAGCAGTTCTTC. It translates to CASSLWDTRNEQFF.

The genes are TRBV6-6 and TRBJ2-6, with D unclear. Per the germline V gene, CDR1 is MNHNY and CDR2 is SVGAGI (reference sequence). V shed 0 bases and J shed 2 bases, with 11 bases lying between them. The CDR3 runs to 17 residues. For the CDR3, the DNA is TGTGCCAGCAGTTACTCGGGGTATTTAACTGGGGCCAACGTCCTGACTTTC. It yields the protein CASSYSGYLTGANVLTF.

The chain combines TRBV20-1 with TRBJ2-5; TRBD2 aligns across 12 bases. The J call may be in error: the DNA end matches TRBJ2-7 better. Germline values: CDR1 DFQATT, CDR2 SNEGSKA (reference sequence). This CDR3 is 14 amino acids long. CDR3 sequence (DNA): TGCAGTGCTCTGACTAGCGGGGGTGTTTACGAGCAGTACTTC. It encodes CSALTSGGVYEQYF.